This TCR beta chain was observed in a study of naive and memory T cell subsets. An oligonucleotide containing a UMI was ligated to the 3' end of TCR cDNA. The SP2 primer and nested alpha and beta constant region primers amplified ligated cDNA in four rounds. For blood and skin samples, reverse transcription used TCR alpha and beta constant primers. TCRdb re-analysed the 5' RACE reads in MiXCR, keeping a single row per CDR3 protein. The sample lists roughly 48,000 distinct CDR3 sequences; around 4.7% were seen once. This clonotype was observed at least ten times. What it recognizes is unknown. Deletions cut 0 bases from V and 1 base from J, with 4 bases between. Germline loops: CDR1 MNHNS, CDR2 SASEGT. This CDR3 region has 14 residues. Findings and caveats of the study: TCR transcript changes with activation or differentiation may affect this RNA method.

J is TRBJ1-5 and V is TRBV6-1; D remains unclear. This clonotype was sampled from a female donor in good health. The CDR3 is CASSEASSNQPQHF. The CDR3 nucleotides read TGTGCCAGCAGTGAAGCATCCAGCAATCAGCCCCAGCATTTT.